This T cell receptor beta chain was obtained from a study of T cell changes during pregnancy in multiple sclerosis. There are 15 residues in the CDR3. V lost 6 bases to trimming and J lost 8 bases, with 22 bases between them. The germline V gene has CDR1 MNHNY and CDR2 SVGAGI (reference sequence). Profiling relied on immunoSEQ multiplex PCR, and the TCRdb table lists in-frame clones only, not all of them. The data show 35,000 or so clones, about 88% seen once. This clonotype was sampled from a female donor with multiple sclerosis, enrolled in a pregnancy study. Material: CD8+ T cells from peripheral blood mononuclear cells, obtained in the third trimester of pregnancy. This chain links TRBV6-6 with TRBJ1-1, with TRBD1 as a possible D gene (5 bases). Written as DNA, the CDR3 is TGTGCCAGCAGCCTAAACAAAGGTGGAGGGACCGAAGCTTTCTTT. Its translation is CASSLNKGGGTEAFF.